This T cell receptor (beta chain) was observed in a study of blood T cell repertoires in COVID-19. Study at large: The United States, Italy and Spain provided the acute and convalescent COVID-19 samples. PBMCs, B-cell-depleted T cells, or T cells were the source of the cDNA or gDNA that made up the material.

Trimming took 2 bases from V and 0 from J, leaving 5 bases between them. Germline CDR1 LGHNT, CDR2 FRNRAP. The length of the CDR3 is 14 residues. As originally analysed: Researchers report that nucleated cell counts were estimated from reference gene primer amplification. Repertoires were generated with immunoSEQ multiplex PCR, while TCRdb's copy carries only in-frame clones and drops some. That table gives V, J and clone size, and the DNA gave D and trimming. The sample contains 200,000 to 300,000 clones, 85% to 90% of which appear only once. The origin of this receptor is a woman between 40 and 50 years old with acute or convalescent COVID-19. The V gene is TRBV12-5, the J gene TRBJ1-3; D remains unclear. Material: peripheral blood. DNA for the CDR3: TGTGCTAGTGGTTTGTGGAGCTCTGGAAACACCATATATTTT. Amino acid sequence: CASGLWSSGNTIYF.